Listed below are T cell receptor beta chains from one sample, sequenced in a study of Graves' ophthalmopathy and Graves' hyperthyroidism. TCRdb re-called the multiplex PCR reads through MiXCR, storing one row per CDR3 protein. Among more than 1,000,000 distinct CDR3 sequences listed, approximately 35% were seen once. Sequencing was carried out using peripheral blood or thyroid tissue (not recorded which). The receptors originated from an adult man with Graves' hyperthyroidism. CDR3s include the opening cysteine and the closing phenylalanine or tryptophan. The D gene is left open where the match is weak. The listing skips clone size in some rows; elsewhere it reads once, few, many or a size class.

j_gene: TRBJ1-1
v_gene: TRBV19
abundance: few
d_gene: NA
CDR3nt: TGTGCGACGGGGGGGCGGACTGAAGCTTTCTTT
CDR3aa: CATGGRTEAFF

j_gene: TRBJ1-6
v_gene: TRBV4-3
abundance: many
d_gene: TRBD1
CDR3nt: TGCGCCAGCAGTCCTACCGGGACAGGGGGATCACCCCTCCACTTT
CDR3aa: CASSPTGTGGSPLHF

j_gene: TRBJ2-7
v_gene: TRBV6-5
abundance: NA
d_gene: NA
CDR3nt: TGTGCCAGCGGCCCCGGAGGATCCTACGAGCAGTACTTC
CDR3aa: CASGPGGSYEQYF

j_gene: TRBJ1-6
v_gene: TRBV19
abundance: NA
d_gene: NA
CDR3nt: TGTGCCAGTAGTAGGGACAAGGGTTTGACTTCACCCCTCCACTTT
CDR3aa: CASSRDKGLTSPLHF

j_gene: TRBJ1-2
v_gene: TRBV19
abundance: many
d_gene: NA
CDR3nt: TGTGCCAGTAGTGGGACGATCTATGGCTACACCTTC
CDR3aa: CASSGTIYGYTF

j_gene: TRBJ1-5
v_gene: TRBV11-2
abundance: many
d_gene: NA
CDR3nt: TGTGCCAGCAGCTTAGAGGGACTCTACAATCAGCCCCAGCATTTT
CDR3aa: CASSLEGLYNQPQHF

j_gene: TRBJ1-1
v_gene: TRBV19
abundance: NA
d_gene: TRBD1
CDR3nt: TGTGCCAGTAGTATGGAATGGGGGGCCTACAGGGGGCTTGGCACTGAAGCTTTCTTT
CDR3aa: CASSMEWGAYRGLGTEAFF

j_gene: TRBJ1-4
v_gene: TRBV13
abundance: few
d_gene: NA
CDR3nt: TGTGCCAGCAGTGGGGGACGGGCAGCCCATGAAAAACTGTTTTTT
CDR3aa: CASSGGRAAHEKLFF

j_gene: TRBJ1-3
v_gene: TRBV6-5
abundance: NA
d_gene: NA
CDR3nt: TGTGCCACTAAAAGGGTATCGAGTGGAAACACCATATATTTT
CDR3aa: CATKRVSSGNTIYF

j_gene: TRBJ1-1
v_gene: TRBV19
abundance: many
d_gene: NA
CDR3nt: TGTGCCAGTAGCCCTAAACGGAACACTGAAGCTTTCTTT
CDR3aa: CASSPKRNTEAFF

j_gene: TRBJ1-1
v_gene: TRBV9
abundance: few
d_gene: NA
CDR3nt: TGTGCCAGCAGTTATAGGGCCACTGAAGCTTTCTTT
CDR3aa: CASSYRATEAFF

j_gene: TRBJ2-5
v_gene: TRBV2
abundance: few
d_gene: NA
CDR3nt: TGTGCCAGCAGTGCGCGACGGGACGGTGGGTACTTC
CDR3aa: CASSARRDGGYF

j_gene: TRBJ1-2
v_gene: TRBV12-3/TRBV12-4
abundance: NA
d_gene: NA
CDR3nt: TGTGCCAGCGGACAGCGGGGCGCGGGCTACACCTTC
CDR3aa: CASGQRGAGYTF

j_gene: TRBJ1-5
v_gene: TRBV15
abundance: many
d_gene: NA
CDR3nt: TGTGCCACCAAACGGTTAAGGGGTAGCAATCAGCCCCAGCATTTT
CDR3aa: CATKRLRGSNQPQHF